Listed below are T cell receptor beta chains from one sample, sequenced in a study of tumor and adjacent non-tumor tissue in lung cancer. TCRdb itself ran the multiplex PCR reads through MiXCR, one entry per CDR3 protein. In the table there are some 77,000 distinct CDR3 sequences, roughly 75% of which are singletons. Material: lung tumor tissue. Receptors originate from a woman in her 70s with non-small cell lung cancer. CDR3s include the opening cysteine and the closing phenylalanine or tryptophan. The D gene is left open where the match is weak. The size of a clone is reported for some rows only, either as once, few or many, or as a class for expanded clones.

D	size	V	J	DNA	CDR3
-	many	TRBV7-8	TRBJ2-7	TGTGCCAGCAGCTTAACGACAGACCCTTCCTACGAGCAGTACTTC	CASSLTTDPSYEQYF
TRBD2	-	TRBV7-2	TRBJ2-7	TGTGCCAGCAGCTTAGCCGGCGGGACTAGCGGGAGCTCCTACGAGCAGTACTTC	CASSLAGGTSGSSYEQYF
-	-	TRBV5-6	TRBJ2-7	TGTGCCAGCGGCCTCTCTTCCTACGAGCATTACTTC	CASGLSSYEHYF
-	-	TRBV29-1	TRBJ2-1	TGCAGCTCTGGCCCAGGGTATGAGCAGTTCTTC	CSSGPGYEQFF
-	-	TRBV4-1	TRBJ2-5	TGCGCCAGCAGTGCGCTTCGCTCGGGCCGAGAGACCCAGTACTTC	CASSALRSGRETQYF
-	many	TRBV20-1	TRBJ2-7	TGCAGTGCTAGAGGTTATGGAGCAGGCTCCTACGAGCAGTACTTC	CSARGYGAGSYEQYF
-	-	TRBV28	TRBJ2-7	TGTGACAGCACCCGACCAGGGACCTCCTACGAGCAGTACTTC	CDSTRPGTSYEQYF
-	-	TRBV21-1	TRBJ1-2	TGTGCCATCAGCAAATTTTCAGGGGATAAAGGCTACACCTTC	CAISKFSGDKGYTF
TRBD2	once	TRBV10-3	TRBJ2-5	TGTGCCATCAGTGAGTACGGTTCGGTAGCGGGAGAGGCAGAGACCCAGTATTTC	CAISEYGSVAGEAETQYF
TRBD1	-	TRBV12-3/TRBV12-4	TRBJ1-6	TGTACCAGCAGTTTATGGGACAGGGGGCCGGGCAGAGCCCTCCACTTT	CTSSLWDRGPGRALHF
-	medium-sized	TRBV28	TRBJ1-4	TGTGCCAGCAGGGCAGGGCCCGCTAATGAAAAACTGTTTTTT	CASRAGPANEKLFF
TRBD2	-	TRBV4-2	TRBJ2-7	TGTGCCAGCAGCCAAGTTTTCATCAGATTACAAGCGGGATTACCGAATTCCTACGAACAGTACTTC	CASSQVFIRLQAGLPNSYEQYF
TRBD1	many	TRBV5-1	TRBJ1-6	TGCGCCAGCAGCCTCACAGGGGGCGGAAATTCACCCCTCCACTTT	CASSLTGGGNSPLHF
TRBD1	medium-sized	TRBV29-1	TRBJ1-1	TGCAGCGTTGGTTTGGGCAGGGGGGATACTGAAGCTTTCTTT	CSVGLGRGDTEAFF